The clone carrying this T cell receptor beta chain occurred a few times. Here immunoSEQ multiplex PCR was the method, and the copy in TCRdb shows in-frame clones only, minus some. This table has around 99,000 clones, around 93% appearing once. The entry originates in a study of T cell changes during pregnancy in multiple sclerosis. The germline CDR1 and CDR2 sequences are SNHLY and FYNNEI. Trimming removed 4 bases from V and 7 bases from J, with 14 bases in between. The CDR3 length is 14 residues. The sequence was obtained from a female donor in good health, enrolled as a control in a pregnancy study. Sequencing used peripheral blood, obtained in the third trimester of pregnancy. V is TRBV2 and J is TRBJ1-5; no clear D. CDR3: CASSVRPPGQPQHF. CDR3 nucleotides: TGTGCCAGCAGTGTGCGGCCCCCGGGGCAGCCCCAGCATTTT.